The sequence of this TCR beta chain was determined in a study of blood T cell repertoires in COVID-19. At the level of the study: There were acute and convalescent COVID-19 samples, and they came from the United States, Italy and Spain.

The Seattle patients joined while their infection was active and were tracked longitudinally afterward. V dropped 3 bases and J dropped 1 base, with 14 bases sitting between them. CDR1 is DFQATT and CDR2 is SNEGSKA in the germline V gene (reference sequence). This CDR3 spans 15 amino acids. Profiling relied on immunoSEQ multiplex PCR, and the TCRdb table lists in-frame clones only, not all of them. The table has about 360,000 clones, roughly 90% seen once. This sequence was found in an older woman with COVID-19, enrolled during active disease. Sequences were obtained from peripheral blood. The chain uses TRBV20-1 and TRBJ2-3; the D is unclear. This chain's CDR3 is CSASAPLAGTDTQYF. The CDR3 coding sequence is TGCAGTGCTAGTGCCCCGTTAGCAGGCACAGATACGCAGTATTTT.